Sequencing of this T cell receptor beta chain was carried out in a study of blood T cell repertoires in COVID-19. Study context: T cells, B-cell-depleted T cells, or PBMCs supplied cDNA or gDNA.

In the original analysis: Reference gene primer amplification in the assay estimated nucleated cell counts. Only in-frame clones appear in the TCRdb table, and some are missing; sequencing was by immunoSEQ multiplex PCR. That table furnishes V, J and clone size, whereas the DNA furnished D and trimming. This table holds about 33,000 clones, about 90% found once. CDR3 size: 13 residues. The trim removed 8 bases at V and 2 bases at J, leaving 3 bases unmatched. The receptor was isolated from a man in his sixties with acute or convalescent COVID-19. V is TRBV12-3 or TRBV12-4 and J is TRBJ1-2; 9 bases are shared with TRBD1. Sequencing was done on a sample of peripheral blood. As DNA, the CDR3 is TGTGCCAGCGGACAGGGGCGGAACTATGGCTACACCTTC. This codes for CASGQGRNYGYTF.